The subject of this entry is one TCR beta chain. This clonotype is assessed as medium-sized (0.01 to 0.1%). It lacks a known antigen. The input lacks base qualities; no much larger clone sits a single base away. The germline V gene yields SQVTM for CDR1 and ANQGSEA for CDR2. The trim is 7 bases for V and 1 base for J, with a gap of 7 bases between the germline ends. Taken from cysteine to phenylalanine, the CDR3 has 11 residues. The only DNA kept is the CDR3, 33 bases in frame from the first base. This sample is part of a study (dated by TCRdb to about 2013). These reads were obtained on an Illumina Genome Analyzer IIx. TCRdb reran the public reads through fastp at Q25 and MiXCR, keeping productive beta chains. Entries are consolidated by CDR3 protein sequence, retaining the most common genes and DNA. This sample lists some 15,000 distinct CDR3 sequences; approximately 30% were detected once. The ten most abundant clones make up 16% of the sample.

Sequences were obtained from blood. The chain is assembled from TRBV29-1 and TRBJ2-5, with no reliable assignment of the D segment. This clonotype was obtained from a human donor. The CDR3 in this case is CSALLQETQYF. The sequenced DNA is TGCAGCGCTCTGCTCCAAGAGACCCAGTACTTC. The CDR3, completed at both ends by the reference TRBV29-1 and TRBJ2-5 genes, gives the full variable domain SAVISQKPSRDICQRGTSLTIQCQVDSQVTMMFWYRQQPGQSLTLIATANQGSEATYESGFVIDKFPISRPNLTFSTLTVSNMSPEDSSIYLCSALLQETQYFGPGTRLLVL.